Listed here are 26 T cell receptor beta chains from one sample, sequenced in a study of blood T cell repertoires in COVID-19. Data came from immunoSEQ multiplex PCR; TCRdb stores just in-frame clones and leaves some out. This table has some 670,000 clones, about 90% appearing once. The material sequenced was peripheral blood. The receptors were gathered from a woman aged 18-35 years with acute or convalescent COVID-19.

V gene TRBV7-3 combines with J gene TRBJ2-2, with 10 positions matching TRBD1. The CDR3 spans 16 residues. The trim removed 5 bases at V and 6 bases at J, leaving 9 bases unmatched. Germline V gene sequence: CDR1 SGHTA, CDR2 FQGTGA. The CDR3 sequence is CASSLHPTGGSGELFF. CDR3 DNA: TGTGCCAGCAGCCTCCATCCGACAGGGGGCTCCGGGGAGCTGTTTTTT.

This chain uses TRBV2 with TRBJ2-7, with D possibly being TRBD1 (7 bases). The CDR3 covers 14 residues. V was clipped by 7 bases and J by 6 bases, with 19 bases between them. CDR1 is SNHLY and CDR2 is FYNNEI in the germline V gene. CDR3 residues: CASMRDSSRGEQYF. The CDR3 DNA reads TGTGCCAGCATGCGGGACAGCTCTCGGGGCGAGCAGTACTTC.

The chain recombines TRBV5-6 with TRBJ1-2; 8 bases fit TRBD1. Germline values: CDR1 SGHDT, CDR2 YYEEEE. The CDR3 length is 16 residues. The ends lost 0 bases at V and 0 bases at J; junction bases unmatched: 4. The CDR3 DNA sequence: TGTGCCAGCAGCTTGGCAGGGACAGGTACTAACTATGGCTACACCTTC. It codes for CASSLAGTGTNYGYTF.

V gene TRBV7-8 combines with J gene TRBJ2-5; 9 bases line up with TRBD1. The trim removed 3 bases at V and 1 base at J, leaving 9 bases unmatched. The germline gives CDR1 SGHVS, CDR2 FQNEAQ. This CDR3 has 17 amino acids. This CDR3 is CASSFMDRGPFQETQYF. CDR3 DNA sequence: TGTGCCAGCAGCTTTATGGACAGGGGACCGTTCCAAGAGACCCAGTACTTC.

The chain uses TRBV5-8 and TRBJ1-1, with 8 bases fitting TRBD1. Per the germline V gene, CDR1 is SGHTS and CDR2 is YDEGEE. The CDR3 has 15 residues. With V trimmed by 4 bases and J by 0 bases, 5 bases remained unmatched. The CDR3 region is CASSSRDRLNTEAFF. CDR3 sequence (DNA): TGTGCCAGCAGCAGCCGGGACAGGTTGAACACTGAAGCTTTCTTT.

The chain joins TRBV30 to TRBJ1-2; D uncertain. V gave up 2 bases and J gave up 5 bases, with 12 bases separating them. The CDR3 is 13 residues long. Per germline, CDR1 GTSNPN and CDR2 SVGIG (reference sequence). For the CDR3, the DNA is TGTGCCTGGAGTATGCGGGGATTGTATGGCTACACCTTC. The encoded protein is CAWSMRGLYGYTF.

Concerning this clone: The sample has other DNA sequences that encode this CDR3 too. The rearrangement links TRBV12-3 or TRBV12-4 to TRBJ1-2; the D gene is possibly TRBD1 (5 bases). The CDR3 runs to 12 residues. V shed 3 bases and J shed 8 bases, with 10 bases lying between them. The CDR3 loop reads CASSLGGEGYTF. As DNA, the CDR3 is TGTGCCAGCAGTTTGGGGGGAGAAGGCTACACCTTC.

In its sample, this clone was seen a few times. V and J are TRBV5-4 and TRBJ2-2; possible D gene TRBD2, 6 bases. This CDR3 has 15 residues. Germline CDR1 SGHNT, CDR2 YYREEE (reference sequence). V lost 4 bases, J lost 5 bases, and 15 bases lay in between. The CDR3 spells CASSGRLATTGELFF. In DNA, the CDR3 is TGTGCCAGCAGCGGACGCCTAGCGACAACCGGGGAGCTGTTTTTT. The complete variable domain, with remaining parts taken from reference TRBV5-4 and TRBJ2-2, reads ETGVTQSPTHLIKTRGQQVTLRCSSQSGHNTVSWYQQALGQGPQFIFQYYREEENGRGNFPPRFSGLQFPNYSSELNVNALELDDSALYLCASSGRLATTGELFFGEGSRLTVL.

The CDR3 nucleotides are TGTGCCTGGAGTTTGGGGGCGGCCCCCAACACTGAAGCTTTCTTT. Translated, it gives CAWSLGAAPNTEAFF. This chain joins TRBV30 and TRBJ1-1; possible D gene TRBD1, 6 bases. V was trimmed by 2 bases and J by 2 bases, leaving 15 bases between them. Germline CDR1 reads GTSNPN; CDR2 reads SVGIG (reference sequence). The CDR3 runs to 15 residues.

The chain combines TRBV24-1 with TRBJ1-2; no reliable D call. The CDR3 runs 14 residues. Germline values: CDR1 KGHDR, CDR2 SFDVKD. With 2 bases removed from V and 4 bases from J, the gap between germline ends came to 10 bases. The CDR3 DNA reads TGTGCCACCAGTGATTCATATAACAGCTATGGCTACACCTTC. Its translation: CATSDSYNSYGYTF.

This sequence joins TRBV28 and TRBJ1-6; 10 bases fit TRBD1. With 2 bases clipped from V and 9 bases from J, the junction kept 4 bases outside the gene matches. This CDR3 has 15 amino acids. The V gene's germline CDR1 is MDHEN and CDR2 SYDVKM. This CDR3 reads CASSLPGQGRSPLHF. The CDR3 DNA reads TGTGCCAGCAGTTTACCGGGACAGGGGCGTTCACCCCTCCACTTT.

The chain combines TRBV12-5 with TRBJ1-2, with 8 bases identical to TRBD1. Trimming cost V 3 bases and J 6 bases; bases outside gene matches: 3. The CDR3 is made up of 13 amino acids. Germline CDR1 and CDR2: LGHNT and FRNRAP. CDR3 in amino acids: CASGLGTGNGYTF. The CDR3 DNA reads TGTGCTAGTGGTTTAGGGACAGGCAATGGCTACACCTTC.

The chain uses TRBV24-1 and TRBJ2-5; D possibly corresponds to TRBD2 (5 bases). Germline CDR1 and CDR2: KGHDR and SFDVKD. The CDR3 covers 12 residues. The ends were cut back, 3 bases at V and 7 bases at J, with 8 bases in the middle. The CDR3 DNA reads as TGTGCCACCAGTGATACCCGGGGGACCCAGTACTTC. Translated, it gives CATSDTRGTQYF.

The J gene is TRBJ1-6, the V gene TRBV30, with D tentatively TRBD1 (6 bases). In germline, CDR1 is GTSNPN, CDR2 SVGIG (reference sequence). V was cut by 4 bases and J by 6 bases, with 10 bases left in between. CDR3 length: 13 residues. The CDR3, as DNA: TGTGCCTGGACAGGGGCTAGTAATTCACCCCTCCACTTT. This sequence encodes CAWTGASNSPLHF.

The chain combines TRBV18 with TRBJ1-5, with TRBD1 matching over 9 bases. J lost 5 bases, V lost 6 bases, and 5 bases had no gene match. The CDR3 spans 14 residues. CDR1 and CDR2 (germline): KGHSH, LQKENI. CDR3 bases: TGTGCCAGCTCTCGACAGGGGGACGATCAGCCCCAGCATTTT. Translated: CASSRQGDDQPQHF.

This sequence joins TRBV3-1 (or the pseudogene TRBV3-2) and TRBJ1-5; 9 bases match TRBD1. CDR1 is LGHDT, CDR2 YNNKEL, per germline (reference sequence). The V and J ends lost 1 base and 4 bases, in that order; junction bases with no gene match: 2. The CDR3 consists of 15 residues. The DNA for the CDR3 is TGTGCCAGCAGCCAAGGGGACAGGGCAAATCAGCCCCAGCATTTT. Protein: CASSQGDRANQPQHF.

The gene calls are TRBV4-2 and TRBJ1-1, with D perhaps matching TRBD1 (6 bases). CDR1 is LGHNA, CDR2 YNFKEQ, per germline. Trimming stripped 0 bases from V and 4 bases from J, with 12 bases between. CDR3 length: 15 amino acids. The CDR3 region has the DNA TGTGCCAGCAGCCAAGAGCTGGGGGCGCGCACTGAAGCTTTCTTT. Translating it yields CASSQELGARTEAFF.

The chain recombines TRBV12-3 or TRBV12-4 with TRBJ2-7; 12 nucleotides match TRBD1. The junction had 2 bases not matched to a gene; V was cut back by 4 bases and J by 7 bases. This CDR3 has 13 residues. The CDR3, as DNA: TGTGCCAGCAGTTGGGACAGGGGGCAAGAGCAGTACTTC. Protein sequence: CASSWDRGQEQYF.

The chain combines TRBV6-5 with TRBJ1-5; D ambiguous. The CDR3 runs 13 residues. The V and J ends lost 6 bases and 5 bases respectively, with 11 bases between them. Germline CDR1 and CDR2: MNHEY and SVGAGI. The CDR3, as DNA: TGTGCCAGCAGCCGAGGAATGGATCAGCCCCAGCATTTT. This translates into CASSRGMDQPQHF.

The chain carries TRBV9 and TRBJ1-1; D not certain. Between the trimmed V and J ends, which lost 5 bases and 8 bases, there was a span of 16 bases. This CDR3 contains 13 residues. Germline assignment: CDR1 SGDLS and CDR2 YYNGEE. CDR3 in amino acids: CASSLNEGGEAFF. The CDR3 DNA is TGTGCCAGCAGTCTCAATGAGGGAGGGGAAGCTTTCTTT. Complete variable domain (other parts from reference TRBV9 and TRBJ1-1): DSGVTQTPKHLITATGQRVTLRCSPRSGDLSVYWYQQSLDQGLQFLIQYYNGEERAKGNILERFSAQQFPDLHSELNLSSLELGDSALYFCASSLNEGGEAFFGQGTRLTVV.

This chain links TRBV5-5 with TRBJ2-1; 9 bases are shared with TRBD2. The CDR3 sequence is 16 residues long. The germline V gene encodes CDR1 SGHKS and CDR2 YYEKEE (reference sequence). Trimming removed 3 bases from V and 1 base from J; junction bases left unmatched: 5. The CDR3 sequence is CASSSIAGASYNEQFF. In nucleotides, the CDR3 is TGTGCCAGCAGCTCGATAGCGGGGGCATCCTACAATGAGCAGTTCTTC.

This chain joins TRBV9 and TRBJ1-2, with D perhaps TRBD1 (5 bases). The CDR3 extends over 15 amino acids. V was trimmed by 0 bases and J by 4 bases, leaving 13 bases between them. Per germline, CDR1 SGDLS and CDR2 YYNGEE. The CDR3 bases are TGTGCCAGCAGCGTAGGTTCCGGACATGGCTATGGCTACACCTTC. Translation gives CASSVGSGHGYGYTF. The full variable domain, its missing parts supplied by reference TRBV9 and TRBJ1-2, is DSGVTQTPKHLITATGQRVTLRCSPRSGDLSVYWYQQSLDQGLQFLIQYYNGEERAKGNILERFSAQQFPDLHSELNLSSLELGDSALYFCASSVGSGHGYGYTFGSGTRLTVV.

The CDR3 region is CASSVTGGVYGYTF. The CDR3 DNA reads as TGCGCCAGCAGCGTCACAGGGGGAGTCTATGGCTACACCTTC. V gene TRBV5-1 combines with J gene TRBJ1-2, with 8 bases that match TRBD1. In germline, CDR1 is SGHRS, CDR2 YFSETQ. Unmatched junction bases numbered 6, after V lost 4 bases and J lost 4 bases. The length of the CDR3 is 14 residues.

This clone was detected once. The chain carries TRBV27 and TRBJ1-3; TRBD1 is a possible D gene (6 bases). The CDR3 extends over 15 amino acids. CDR1 is MNHEY and CDR2 is SMNVEV in the germline V gene (reference sequence). Trimming pared 5 bases from V and 2 bases from J, leaving 13 bases between. The CDR3 DNA is TGTGCCAGCAGTCCCTGGGGGGGGCCTGGAAACACCATATATTTT. This gives the protein CASSPWGGPGNTIYF.

On this clone itself: Other nucleotide sequences from this sample produce the same CDR3. CDR3 nucleotide sequence: TGTGCCAGCAGCTTAGTACGGGACACTGAAGCTTTCTTT. Encoded protein: CASSLVRDTEAFF. This chain uses TRBV7-9 with TRBJ1-1; D not resolved. The CDR3 covers 13 residues. Trimming pared 1 base from V and 3 bases from J, leaving 6 bases between. Germline assignment: CDR1 SEHNR and CDR2 FQNEAQ (reference sequence). Combining the CDR3 with reference TRBV7-9 and TRBJ1-1 gives the whole variable domain DTGVSQNPRHKITKRGQNVTFRCDPISEHNRLYWYRQTLGQGPEFLTYFQNEAQLEKSRLLSDRFSAERPKGSFSTLEIQRTEQGDSAMYLCASSLVRDTEAFFGQGTRLTVV.

This sequence joins TRBV5-1 and TRBJ2-5; maybe TRBD2 (6 bases). Germline CDR1 reads SGHRS; CDR2 reads YFSETQ. The CDR3 consists of 16 residues. The V end lost 2 bases, the J end lost 0 bases, and 14 bases lay between the germline ends. The CDR3 nucleotides read TGCGCCAGCAGCTTTAACCCTGCGGGGAACCAAGAGACCCAGTACTTC. Protein sequence: CASSFNPAGNQETQYF.